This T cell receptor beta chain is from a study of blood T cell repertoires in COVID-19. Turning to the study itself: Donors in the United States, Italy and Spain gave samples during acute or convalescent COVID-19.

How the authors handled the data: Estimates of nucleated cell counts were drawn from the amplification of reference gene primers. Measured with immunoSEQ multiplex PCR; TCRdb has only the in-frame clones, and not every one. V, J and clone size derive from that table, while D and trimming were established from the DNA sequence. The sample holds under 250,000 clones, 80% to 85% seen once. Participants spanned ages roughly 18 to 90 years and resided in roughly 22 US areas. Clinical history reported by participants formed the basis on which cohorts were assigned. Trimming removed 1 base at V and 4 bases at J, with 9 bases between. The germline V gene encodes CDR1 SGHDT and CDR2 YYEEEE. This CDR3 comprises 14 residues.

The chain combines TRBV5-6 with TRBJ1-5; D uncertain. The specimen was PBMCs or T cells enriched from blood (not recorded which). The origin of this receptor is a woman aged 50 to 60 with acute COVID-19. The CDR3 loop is CASSLNLGNQPQHF. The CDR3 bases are TGTGCCAGCAGCTTGAATCTAGGTAATCAGCCCCAGCATTTT.